The source of this T cell receptor beta chain is a study of blood T cell repertoires in COVID-19. The repertoire was sequenced with immunoSEQ multiplex PCR; TCRdb's copy has only in-frame clones and lacks some. The data show 200,000 to 250,000 clones, 80% to 90% seen once. Cohorts were based on clinical histories the participants reported. Germline CDR1 and CDR2: MNHEY and SMNVEV (reference sequence). The CDR3 contains 13 residues. Trimming cost V 0 bases and J 9 bases; bases outside gene matches: 4. Specimen: PBMCs or T cells enriched from blood (not recorded which). The V gene is TRBV27, the J gene TRBJ1-2, with TRBD1 identical over 7 bases. The sequence derives from a woman aged 45-59 years with acute COVID-19. CDR3 nucleotide sequence: TGTGCCAGCAGTTTATCCAAGGGGGCGAGCTACACCTTC. This sequence encodes CASSLSKGASYTF.